This TCR beta chain was profiled in a study of blood T cell repertoires in COVID-19. A single count supports this clone. Germline V CDR1 and CDR2: LNHDA, SQIVND (reference sequence). Losses at the gene ends were 2 bases for V and 6 bases for J; bases not matched to a gene: 5. The CDR3 extends over 14 amino acids. The data were produced by immunoSEQ multiplex PCR, yet TCRdb's version contains in-frame clones alone and is incomplete. The sample holds 45,000 to 65,000 clones, almost 85% seen once. The chain has TRBV19 and TRBJ1-2; 8 bases agree with TRBD1. Sequenced sample: peripheral blood. This clonotype was sampled from a man aged 55 to 69 with acute or convalescent COVID-19. CDR3 residues: CASSIMTGEDGYTF. The CDR3 DNA reads as TGTGCCAGTAGTATAATGACAGGGGAGGATGGCTACACCTTC.